These T cell receptor beta chains were read from a single sample in a study of control samples from healthy donors and cancer patients. The table came from immunoSEQ multiplex PCR; TCRdb's copy has only in-frame clones and leaves some out. The repertoire includes 170,000 or so clones, roughly 90% of them detected once, and about 1.4% sits in the top ten. Specimen: blood. The receptors were sampled from a woman aged 45 to 65 in good health. Each CDR3 is given with its conserved first and last residue. Fields, in order: V gene, D gene, CDR3 protein. The D gene is left open where the match is weak.

>TRBV3-1/TRBV3-2|TRBD2
CASSPGLAGGYNEQFF
>TRBV30|.
CAWARNSDTEAFF
>TRBV7-2|TRBD2
CASSPLSGVTDTQYF
>TRBV28|TRBD1
CASSPPGQGAISPLHF
>TRBV18|.
CASSLLDRATEAFF
>TRBV6-5|TRBD2
CASSYSASGGTETQYF
>TRBV7-9|.
CASSLGGYYGYTF
>TRBV27|.
CASSLSARSSSYEQYF
>TRBV5-3|.
CARSLRGGNTGELFF
>TRBV5-1|TRBD2
CASSDTGLAVLETQYF
>TRBV19|TRBD1
CASSSGQGGTEAFF
>TRBV7-9|.
CASSPGGGNEKLFF
>TRBV10-3|TRBD1
CAISEAPPRGGSPTNEKLFF
>TRBV7-3|.
CASSLMGSMNTEAFF
>TRBV7-3|.
CASSLAGVGDTQYF
>TRBV20-1|.
CSAAWGTEAFF
>TRBV19|.
CASSLGGIVGGTGELFF
>TRBV6-2/TRBV6-3|.
CASSYSTEQTNYGYTF
>TRBV30|.
CAWGRGGITNQPQHF
>TRBV7-2|.
CASSLGGRSDTQYF
>TRBV4-3|.
CASSQDRLYEQYF
>TRBV7-8|.
CASSPREYNQPQHF
>TRBV19|.
CASSIFTGYEQYF
>TRBV7-9|.
CASSRDTTLYGYTF
>TRBV5-4|TRBD1
CASSPGGGQGLYEQYF
>TRBV10-3|.
CAISVGQDNSPLHF
>TRBV5-5|TRBD1
CASSLLAGTGTYEQYF
>TRBV30|.
CAWNRQIDQPQHF
>TRBV19|.
CASSIAGSTDTQYF
>TRBV5-1|TRBD1
CASSTGTGRYEQYF
>TRBV9|.
CASSVESRGEQYF